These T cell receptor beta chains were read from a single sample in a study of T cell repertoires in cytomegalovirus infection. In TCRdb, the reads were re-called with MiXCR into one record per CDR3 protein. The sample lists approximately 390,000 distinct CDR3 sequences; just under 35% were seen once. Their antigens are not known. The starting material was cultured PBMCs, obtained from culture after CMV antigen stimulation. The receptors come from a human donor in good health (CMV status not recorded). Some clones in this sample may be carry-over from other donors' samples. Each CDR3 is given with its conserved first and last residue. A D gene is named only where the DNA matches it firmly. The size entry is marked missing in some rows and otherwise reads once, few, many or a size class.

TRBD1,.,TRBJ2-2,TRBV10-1,TGCGCCAGCAGTCCCGGGACAGCTGGGGCGAAGTTCGGGGAGCTGTTTTTT,CASSPGTAGAKFGELFF
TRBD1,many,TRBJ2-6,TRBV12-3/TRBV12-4,TGTGCCAGCAGATTGACAGGGGGCAACTCTGGGGCCAACGTCCTGACTTTC,CASRLTGGNSGANVLTF
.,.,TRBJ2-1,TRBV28,TGTGCCAGCCTACCCTCGCGTGCCTACAATGAGCAGTTCTTC,CASLPSRAYNEQFF
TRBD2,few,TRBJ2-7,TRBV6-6,TGTGCCAGCAGCACTCCGGGACTAGCGGGTTACGAGCAGTACTTC,CASSTPGLAGYEQYF
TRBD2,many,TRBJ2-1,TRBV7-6,TGTGCCAGCAGCCAACGAGGACTAGCGGGAGGGCCGGGCAATGAGCAGTTCTTC,CASSQRGLAGGPGNEQFF
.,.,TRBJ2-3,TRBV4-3,TGCGCCAGCAGCCAAGCCCGCCTTGGCGGCACAGATACGCAGTATTTT,CASSQARLGGTDTQYF
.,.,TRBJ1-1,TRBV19,TGTGCCAGTAGTATTCCCCAACAGGGTCCCCTGAACACTGAAGCTTTCTTT,CASSIPQQGPLNTEAFF
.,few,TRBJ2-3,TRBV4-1,TGCGCCAGCAGCCGGGATCCCAGGGGGGCAGATACGCAGTATTTT,CASSRDPRGADTQYF
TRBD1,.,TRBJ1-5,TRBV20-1,TGCAGTGCTAGTCAATGGGACAGCCTTAATCAGCCCCAGCATTTT,CSASQWDSLNQPQHF
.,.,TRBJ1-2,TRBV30,TGTGCCTGGAGTCGAAGCGCTCGGGGCTACACCTTC,CAWSRSARGYTF
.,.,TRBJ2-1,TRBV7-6,TGTGCCAGCAGCTTAGGGGAAGGAGTGCTCAATGAGCAGTTCTTC,CASSLGEGVLNEQFF
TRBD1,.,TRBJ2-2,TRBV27,TGTGCCAGCAGTTTCGGGACAGCCGGGGAGCTGTTTTTT,CASSFGTAGELFF
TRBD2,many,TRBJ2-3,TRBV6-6,TGTGCCAGCAGTTACACTACTAGCGACACAGATACGCAGTATTTT,CASSYTTSDTDTQYF
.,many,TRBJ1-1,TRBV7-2,TGTGCCAGCAGCTTGAGGTGGCAGGGAGGAACTGAAGCTTTCTTT,CASSLRWQGGTEAFF
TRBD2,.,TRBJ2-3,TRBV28,TGTGCCAGCAGTTTCCCGGCGGGGGGCACAGATACGCAGTATTTT,CASSFPAGGTDTQYF
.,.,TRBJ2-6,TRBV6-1,TGTGCCAGCAGTGAGGGTACCTCCGGGGCCAACGTCCTGACTTTC,CASSEGTSGANVLTF
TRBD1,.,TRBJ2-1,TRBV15,TGTGCCACCAGAACTACAGGGGGCAATGAGCAGTTCTTC,CATRTTGGNEQFF
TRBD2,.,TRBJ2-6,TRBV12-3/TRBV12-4,TGTGCCAGCAGGGCCCTAGCGGGGGATACCAGCTCTGGGGCCAACGTCCTGACTTTC,CASRALAGDTSSGANVLTF
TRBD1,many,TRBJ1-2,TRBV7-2,TGTGCCAGCAGCTCGACAGGGTTGAGTCGTGGCTACACCTTC,CASSSTGLSRGYTF
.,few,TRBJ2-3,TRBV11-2,TGTGCCAGCAGCTTATCAGCGGGTGTCACAGATACGCAGTATTTT,CASSLSAGVTDTQYF
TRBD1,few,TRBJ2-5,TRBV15,TGTGCCACCAGCAGAGACAGGGGGCAAGAGACCCAGTACTTC,CATSRDRGQETQYF
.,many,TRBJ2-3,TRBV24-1,TGTGCCACCAGTGATCGCACAGATACGCAGTATTTT,CATSDRTDTQYF
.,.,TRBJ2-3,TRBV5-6,TGTGCCAGCAGCCTCCGGGACGGATACACAGATACGCAGTATTTT,CASSLRDGYTDTQYF
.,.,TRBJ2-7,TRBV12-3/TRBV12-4,TGTGCCAGCGGGCGTGGATCCTACGAGCAGTACTTC,CASGRGSYEQYF
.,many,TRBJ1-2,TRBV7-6,TGTGCCAGCAGCCCTAGGCCCGTCGAGGTTGGTGGCTACACCTTC,CASSPRPVEVGGYTF
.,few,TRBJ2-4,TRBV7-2,TGTGCCAGCTGCCAGGGAGAATGGGACATTCAGTACTTC,CASCQGEWDIQYF
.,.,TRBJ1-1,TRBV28,TGTGCCAGCAGTTTAAGGGGGGGCCACACTGAAGCTTTCTTT,CASSLRGGHTEAFF